The entry below gives a single T cell receptor beta chain sequence along with its context. These data belong to a study of blood T cell repertoires in COVID-19. Sequencing used immunoSEQ multiplex PCR; TCRdb keeps in-frame clones, though not all of them. In the table there are approximately 70,000 clones, about four fifths of which are singletons. The sample consisted of peripheral blood. This TCR was sampled from a woman between 55 and 75 years old with acute or convalescent COVID-19.

The CDR3 here is CASSTRLAGGHNEQFF. The CDR3 region has the DNA TGTGCCAGCAGCACCCGACTAGCGGGGGGACACAATGAGCAGTTCTTC. J is TRBJ2-1 and V is TRBV27; TRBD2 matches at 13 bases. Unmatched junction bases numbered 7, after V lost 6 bases and J lost 5 bases. The CDR3 loop spans 16 amino acids. Looked up from germline, CDR1 is MNHEY and CDR2 is SMNVEV (reference sequence).